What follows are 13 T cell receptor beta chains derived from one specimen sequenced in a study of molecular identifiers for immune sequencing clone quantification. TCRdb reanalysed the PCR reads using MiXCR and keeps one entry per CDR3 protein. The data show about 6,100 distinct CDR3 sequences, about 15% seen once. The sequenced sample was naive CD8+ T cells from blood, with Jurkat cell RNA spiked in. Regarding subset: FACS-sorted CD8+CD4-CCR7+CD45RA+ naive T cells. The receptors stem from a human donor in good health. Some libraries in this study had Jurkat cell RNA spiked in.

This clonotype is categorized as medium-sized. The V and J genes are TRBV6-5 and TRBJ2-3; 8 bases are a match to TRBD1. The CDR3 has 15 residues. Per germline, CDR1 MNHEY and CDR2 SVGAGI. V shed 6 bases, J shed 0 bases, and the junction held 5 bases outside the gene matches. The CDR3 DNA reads TGTGCCAGCAGCGACAGGGGCTATAGCACAGATACGCAGTATTTT. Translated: CASSDRGYSTDTQYF.

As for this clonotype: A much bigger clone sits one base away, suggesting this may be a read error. The CDR3 here is CASSYGDTGEQFF. DNA of the CDR3: TGTGCCAGCAGCTACGGGGACACCGGGGAGCAGTTTTTT. The chain uses TRBV12-3 or TRBV12-4 and TRBJ2-2; the D gene is possibly TRBD1 (6 bases). This CDR3 comprises 13 residues.

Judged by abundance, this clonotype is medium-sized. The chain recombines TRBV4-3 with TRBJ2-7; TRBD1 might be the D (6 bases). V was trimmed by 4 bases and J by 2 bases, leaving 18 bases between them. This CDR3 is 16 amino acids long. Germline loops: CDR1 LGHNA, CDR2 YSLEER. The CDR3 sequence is CASSRMTDSGPYEQYF. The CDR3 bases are TGCGCCAGCAGCCGTATGACGGACAGTGGTCCCTACGAGCAGTACTTC.

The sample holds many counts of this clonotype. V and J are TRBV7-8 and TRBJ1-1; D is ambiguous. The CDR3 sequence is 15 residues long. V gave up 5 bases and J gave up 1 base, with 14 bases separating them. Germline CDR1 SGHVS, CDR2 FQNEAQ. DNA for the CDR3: TGTGCCAGCAGCAAAAGCGCGTGGACGAACACTGAAGCTTTCTTT. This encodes CASSKSAWTNTEAFF.

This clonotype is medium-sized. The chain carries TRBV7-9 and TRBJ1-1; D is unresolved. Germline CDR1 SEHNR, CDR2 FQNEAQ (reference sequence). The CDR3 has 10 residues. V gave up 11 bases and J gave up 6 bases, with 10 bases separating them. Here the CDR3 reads CAGVGPEAFF. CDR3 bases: TGTGCCGGAGTTGGCCCTGAAGCTTTCTTT.

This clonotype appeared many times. CDR3 sequence reads: CASSPGTGGYEQYF. Written as DNA, the CDR3 is TGTGCCAGCAGCCCCGGGACAGGGGGGTACGAGCAGTACTTC. The V and J genes are TRBV13 and TRBJ2-7; 11 bases align to TRBD1. The germline V gene encodes CDR1 PRHDT and CDR2 FYEKMQ (reference sequence). This CDR3 has 14 amino acids. With V trimmed by 5 bases and J by 4 bases, 4 bases remained unmatched.

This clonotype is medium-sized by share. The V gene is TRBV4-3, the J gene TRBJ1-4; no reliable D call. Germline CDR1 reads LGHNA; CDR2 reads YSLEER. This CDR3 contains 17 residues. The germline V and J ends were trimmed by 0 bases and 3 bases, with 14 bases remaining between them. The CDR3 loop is CASSQDDSVRANEKLFF. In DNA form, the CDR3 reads TGCGCCAGCAGCCAAGATGATTCAGTTAGGGCTAATGAAAAACTGTTTTTT.

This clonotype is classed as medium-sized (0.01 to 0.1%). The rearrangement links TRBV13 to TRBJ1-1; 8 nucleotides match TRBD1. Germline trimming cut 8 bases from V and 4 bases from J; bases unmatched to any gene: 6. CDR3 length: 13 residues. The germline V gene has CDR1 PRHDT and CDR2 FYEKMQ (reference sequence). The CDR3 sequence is CASAGGQGTEAFF. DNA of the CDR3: TGTGCCAGCGCAGGGGGCCAGGGCACTGAAGCTTTCTTT.

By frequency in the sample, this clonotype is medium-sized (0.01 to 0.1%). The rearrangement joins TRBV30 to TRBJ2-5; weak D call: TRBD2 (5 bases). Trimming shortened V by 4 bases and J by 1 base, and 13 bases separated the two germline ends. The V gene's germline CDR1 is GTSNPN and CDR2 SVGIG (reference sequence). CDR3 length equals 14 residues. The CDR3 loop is CAWTGSWGQETQYF. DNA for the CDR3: TGTGCCTGGACGGGATCCTGGGGCCAAGAGACCCAGTACTTC. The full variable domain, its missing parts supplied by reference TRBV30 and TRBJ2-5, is SQTIHQWPATLVQPVGSPLSLECTVEGTSNPNLYWYRQAAGRGLQLLFYSVGIGQISSEVPQNLSASRPQDRQFILSSKKLLLSDSGFYLCAWTGSWGQETQYFGPGTRLLVL.

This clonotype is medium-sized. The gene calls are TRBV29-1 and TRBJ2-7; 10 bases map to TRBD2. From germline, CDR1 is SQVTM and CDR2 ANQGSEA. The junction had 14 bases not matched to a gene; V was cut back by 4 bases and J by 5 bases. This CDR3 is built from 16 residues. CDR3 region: CSVVPSGRAGPNEQYF. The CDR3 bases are TGCAGCGTTGTTCCCAGCGGGAGGGCTGGGCCCAACGAGCAGTACTTC.

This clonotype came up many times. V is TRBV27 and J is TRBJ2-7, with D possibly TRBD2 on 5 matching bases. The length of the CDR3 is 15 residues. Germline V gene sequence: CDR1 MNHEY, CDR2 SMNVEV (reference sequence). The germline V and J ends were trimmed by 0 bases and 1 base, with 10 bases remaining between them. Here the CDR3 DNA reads TGTGCCAGCAGTTTATCAGCGGCCACATCCTACGAGCAGTACTTC. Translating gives CASSLSAATSYEQYF.

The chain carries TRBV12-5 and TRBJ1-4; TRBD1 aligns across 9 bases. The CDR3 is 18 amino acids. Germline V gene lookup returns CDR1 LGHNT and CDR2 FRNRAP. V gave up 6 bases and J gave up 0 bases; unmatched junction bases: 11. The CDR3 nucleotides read TGTGCTAGTGGGCTACCGGGACAGGGAATTGCAACTAATGAAAAACTGTTTTTT. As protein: CASGLPGQGIATNEKLFF.

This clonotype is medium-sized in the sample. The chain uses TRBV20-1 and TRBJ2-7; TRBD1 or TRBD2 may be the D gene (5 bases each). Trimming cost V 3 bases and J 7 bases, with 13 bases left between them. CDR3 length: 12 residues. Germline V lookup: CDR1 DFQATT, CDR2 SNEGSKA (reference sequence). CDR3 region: CSASSIGAEQYF. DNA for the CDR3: TGCAGTGCTAGTTCAATCGGGGCAGAGCAGTACTTC.